The clone carrying this TCR beta chain was seen a few times. Its antigen is unidentified. The source of the sample is a study of post-analysis software for immune sequencing data. For the study at large: Clinical courses comprised relapsing-remitting, secondary progressive and progressive-relapsing multiple sclerosis. Whole-study results and caveats: There was significantly lower normalized Chao1 diversity in multiple sclerosis patients than in controls. Patients showed TRBV5-6, TRBV5-1 and TRBV20-1 among four to six TRBV segments more frequent than in controls. Samples from a shared batch, those prepared together, strongly co-clustered by F measure.

The V and J ends lost 3 bases and 3 bases respectively, with 11 bases between them. Germline V lookup: CDR1 SEHNR, CDR2 FQNEAQ (reference sequence). The CDR3 length is 14 residues. Unique molecular identifiers were built into the TCR beta cDNA libraries. When about 0.95 to 10 million T cells were used, they gave 500,000 or so cDNA molecules. From the PCR reads, TCRdb called clonotypes with MiXCR, one entry per CDR3 protein. The table records about 200,000 distinct CDR3 sequences, 29% of them present only once. Input material: blood. The chain couples TRBV7-9 to TRBJ1-1, with no clear D. The TCR comes from a girl aged 2 to 17 with multiple sclerosis. CDR3 bases: TGTGCCAGCAGCTTCGGGTCCGGGGACACTGAAGCTTTCTTT. Protein sequence: CASSFGSGDTEAFF.